Each of the 25 T cell receptor beta chains below was sequenced from the same sample in a study of blood T cells in healthy people across ages. Combining a sample-barcoded 5' primer with a J-beta primer mix, a second PCR ran for 7 to 11 cycles. TCRdb ran MiXCR on the 5' RACE reads and lists one entry per CDR3 protein. The table shows about 1 million distinct CDR3 sequences, with approximately 25% occurring only once. This same sample was also taken into another study, of T cells of mothers and their children.

Sequencing input: blood. These receptor sequences come from a girl between 2 and 10 years old in good health.

This rearrangement joins TRBV7-2 to TRBJ1-3; D uncertain. The CDR3 sequence is 16 residues long. The germline CDR1 and CDR2 sequences are SGHTA and FQGNSA. Deletions cut 5 bases from V and 4 bases from J, with 18 bases between. The chain's CDR3 is CASSTNVGSYGNTIYF. For the CDR3, the DNA is TGTGCCAGCAGCACCAACGTGGGGTCTTACGGAAACACCATATATTTT.

Concerning this clonotype itself: At one of its ends the junction is not consistent with the germline gene, which may arise from a read error. V and J are TRBV12-3 or TRBV12-4 and TRBJ2-3; 12 bases agree with TRBD2. This CDR3 has 13 residues. The CDR3 region is CASSPLATSGGRF. Here the CDR3 DNA reads TGTGCCAGCAGTCCCTTAGCTACTAGCGGGGGGCGATTT.

This sequence joins TRBV5-1 and TRBJ2-1; 8 nucleotides line up with TRBD2. CDR3 size: 14 residues. Trimming at V came to 5 bases and at J to 9 bases, leaving 10 bases not matched to a gene. Germline-derived CDR1 and CDR2 are SGHRS and YFSETQ. The CDR3 loop reads CASSRPGLDPEQFF. CDR3 coding DNA: TGCGCCAGCAGTCGCCCGGGACTAGATCCTGAGCAGTTCTTC.

The rearrangement joins TRBV4-2 to TRBJ2-5; D might be TRBD1 (6 bases). CDR3 length: 18 amino acids. V was trimmed by 0 bases and J by 1 base, leaving 18 bases between them. Germline CDR1 and CDR2: LGHNA and YNFKEQ. In nucleotides, the CDR3 is TGTGCCAGCAGCCAAGATCTGGGGGCTAGACCTTCCCAAGAGACCCAGTACTTC. Protein: CASSQDLGARPSQETQYF.

The rearrangement joins TRBV28 to TRBJ2-5; 9 positions match TRBD2. The CDR3 runs 15 residues. CDR1 MDHEN and CDR2 SYDVKM come from the germline V gene. V lost 5 bases and J lost 7; bases outside the gene matches: 11. In nucleotides, the CDR3 is TGTGCCAGCAGTCCCCCTAGCGGGATGATGGGGACCCAGTACTTC. This codes for CASSPPSGMMGTQYF. Together with reference TRBV28 and TRBJ2-5, the CDR3 gives the full variable domain: DVKVTQSSRYLVKRTGEKVFLECVQDMDHENMFWYRQDPGLGLRLIYFSYDVKMKEKGDIPEGYSVSREKKERFSLILESASTNQTSMYLCASSPPSGMMGTQYFGPGTRLLVL.

This clonotype came up a few times. The genes are TRBV7-8 and TRBJ2-7; possibly TRBD2 for D (6 bases). The V end was cut by 3 bases, the J end by 0 bases, with 12 bases between. CDR1 and CDR2 (germline): SGHVS, FQNEAQ. The CDR3 totals 15 residues. The CDR3: CASSLEGSDSYEQYF. The DNA for the CDR3 is TGTGCCAGCAGCTTGGAGGGCTCGGACTCCTACGAGCAGTACTTC.

J is TRBJ1-1 and V is TRBV28; unclear D gene. V lost 1 base and J lost 5, with 11 bases in between. CDR1 is MDHEN and CDR2 is SYDVKM in the germline V gene. The CDR3 has 14 amino acids. The CDR3, as DNA: TGTGCCAGCAGTTTATTGAGACTTGGGACTGAAGCTTTCTTT. Protein product: CASSLLRLGTEAFF.

There are a few counts of this clonotype. CDR3 nucleotide sequence: TGCGCCAGCAGCCAAGATCCGGGGGGGAACTACAATGAGCAGTTCTTC. It specifies CASSQDPGGNYNEQFF. This rearrangement joins TRBV4-3 to TRBJ2-1; 8 bases match TRBD2. Germline lookup yields CDR1 LGHNA and CDR2 YSLEER. With V trimmed by 0 bases and J by 3 bases, 4 bases remained unmatched. The CDR3 runs 16 residues.

This clonotype has a handful of counts. The chain employs TRBV15 and TRBJ1-4; 7 bases fit TRBD1. Germline loops: CDR1 LNHNV, CDR2 YYDKDF (reference sequence). The J segment lost 15 bases and the V segment lost 3 bases, leaving 4 bases of the junction unmatched. CDR3 length: 11 amino acids. Here the CDR3 DNA reads TGTGCCACCAGCAGGCCCGGGACAGTGTTTTTT. It encodes CATSRPGTVFF.

This clonotype was observed many times. The gene calls are TRBV12-3 or TRBV12-4 and TRBJ2-5, with D unclear. This CDR3 contains 13 residues. Deletions cut 3 bases from V and 5 bases from J, with 10 bases between. The CDR3 sequence: CASSFSVRETQYF. The CDR3 DNA reads TGTGCCAGCAGTTTTTCGGTCAGGGAGACCCAGTACTTC.

J is TRBJ2-3 and V is TRBV12-3 or TRBV12-4; tentative D call: TRBD2 (6 bases). Trimming took 6 bases from V and 3 from J, leaving 16 bases between them. This CDR3 has 15 residues. CDR3 in amino acids: CASSNRRVGTDTQYF. The CDR3 nucleotides read TGTGCCAGCAGCAATAGGAGGGTAGGGACAGATACGCAGTATTTT.

The rearrangement links TRBV2 to TRBJ1-1; D call uncertain. V lost 2 bases and J 1 base, leaving 11 bases between the germline ends. Germline V gene lookup returns CDR1 SNHLY and CDR2 FYNNEI. CDR3 length: 15 residues. The CDR3 is CASSENGAGNTEAFF. In DNA form, the CDR3 reads TGTGCCAGCAGTGAAAATGGAGCCGGGAACACTGAAGCTTTCTTT.

The chain joins TRBV7-2 to TRBJ2-5; no clear D. The CDR3 is 13 residues long. Germline CDR1 SGHTA, CDR2 FQGNSA. V lost 2 bases and J 3 bases, leaving 7 bases between the germline ends. The CDR3 DNA is TGTGCCAGCAGCTTAAATATCGAAGAGACCCAGTACTTC. This encodes CASSLNIEETQYF.

The gene calls are TRBV5-1 and TRBJ2-5; D unclear. The CDR3 has 16 residues. V was shortened by 4 bases and J by 1 base, with 17 bases between the two germline ends. Germline V gives CDR1 SGHRS, CDR2 YFSETQ. The CDR3 nucleotides are TGCGCCAGCAGCCTGCGAGTGAACCCTATCCAAGAGACCCAGTACTTC. It yields the protein CASSLRVNPIQETQYF.

The chain is built from TRBV28 and TRBJ2-1; D tentatively reads TRBD1 or TRBD2 (6 bases each). Trimming removed 6 bases from V and 8 bases from J, with 20 bases in between. The CDR3 totals 15 residues. The germline V gene has CDR1 MDHEN and CDR2 SYDVKM. The CDR3 DNA reads as TGTGCCAGCAGCAGTCAGCTGGGGGGCTTCGATGAGCAGTTCTTC. Translation gives CASSSQLGGFDEQFF.

The chain couples TRBV27 to TRBJ1-2, with a weak D call TRBD1 (5 bases). The germline V gene has CDR1 MNHEY and CDR2 SMNVEV (reference sequence). This CDR3 spans 15 amino acids. Trimming stripped 5 bases from V and 2 bases from J, with 15 bases between. DNA for the CDR3: TGTGCCAGCAGTCCCGGGACTCCCACGAACTATGGCTACACCTTC. As protein: CASSPGTPTNYGYTF.

V gene TRBV20-1 combines with J gene TRBJ2-1; possible D gene TRBD2, 6 bases. The J call may be wrong; the DNA end is better matched by TRBJ2-7. CDR1 and CDR2 (germline): DFQATT, SNEGSKA (reference sequence). The CDR3 extends over 15 amino acids. CDR3 loop: CSARGPSARLYEQYF. The CDR3 region has the DNA TGCAGTGCTAGAGGCCCTAGCGCACGACTCTACGAGCAGTACTTC.

This clonotype was observed a few times. V gene TRBV29-1 combines with J gene TRBJ2-7; no reliable D call. CDR1 is SQVTM and CDR2 is ANQGSEA in the germline V gene. V gave up 4 bases and J gave up 5 bases, with 12 bases separating them. The CDR3 has 12 amino acids. The CDR3 loop reads CSVGPVADEQYF. CDR3 sequence (DNA): TGCAGCGTTGGACCAGTTGCGGACGAGCAGTACTTC.

The sample holds a few counts of this clonotype. The chain couples TRBV5-1 to TRBJ2-1; D is ambiguous. The V gene lost 4 bases and the J gene lost 7 bases, with 9 bases spanning the gap. Germline loops: CDR1 SGHRS, CDR2 YFSETQ. The CDR3 runs 12 residues. The CDR3 protein is CASSHGRNEQFF. CDR3 bases: TGCGCCAGCAGCCACGGTCGAAATGAGCAGTTCTTC.

The rearrangement joins TRBV6-5 to TRBJ2-5; possible D gene TRBD2, 5 bases. V was pared by 5 bases and J by 4 bases, with 17 bases between. Germline V gene sequence: CDR1 MNHEY, CDR2 SVGAGI. The CDR3 totals 15 residues. CDR3 nucleotide sequence: TGTGCCAGCAGTCCTCCGGACCGCCGGGGAGAGACCCAGTACTTC. Protein: CASSPPDRRGETQYF.

This clonotype was recorded many times. The chain uses TRBV10-3 and TRBJ2-5; maybe TRBD1 (6 bases). CDR3 length: 11 residues. CDR1 ENHRY and CDR2 SYGVKD come from the germline V gene. V lost 11 bases, J lost 1 base, and 8 bases lay in between. CDR3 DNA: TGTGCCTCACAGGGCCAAGAGACCCAGTACTTC. It encodes CASQGQETQYF.

This clonotype has only a few counts. The gene calls are TRBV7-6 and TRBJ2-1, with TRBD2 matching 11 bases. The J call may be faulty, since TRBJ2-7 better matches the DNA end. CDR3 length equals 15 residues. Germline lookup yields CDR1 SGHVS and CDR2 FNYEAQ. The DNA for the CDR3 is TGTGCCAGCAGCCCGAGCCTAGCGGGAGGATACGAGCAGTACTTC. Amino acids: CASSPSLAGGYEQYF.

V gene TRBV28 combines with J gene TRBJ2-5; TRBD1 agrees at 8 bases. The J call may be faulty, since TRBJ2-7 better matches the DNA end. The V gene's germline CDR1 is MDHEN and CDR2 SYDVKM. The CDR3 loop spans 16 amino acids. This chain's CDR3 is CASSFRTTGTGYEQYF. For the CDR3, the DNA is TGTGCCAGCAGTTTCCGCACAACCGGGACAGGCTACGAGCAGTACTTC.

This chain uses TRBV15 with TRBJ2-3, with a weak D call TRBD2 (5 bases). CDR1 and CDR2 (germline): LNHNV, YYDKDF (reference sequence). Between the trimmed V and J ends, which lost 6 bases and 5 bases, there was a span of 12 bases. The CDR3 length is 13 residues. The CDR3 loop reads CATSPPSQDTQYF. In DNA form, the CDR3 reads TGTGCCACCAGTCCACCTAGCCAAGATACGCAGTATTTT.

The chain recombines TRBV6-2 or TRBV6-3 with TRBJ2-1; D is perhaps TRBD1 or TRBD2 (5 bases each). Trimming shortened V by 6 bases and J by 6 bases, and 18 bases separated the two germline ends. This CDR3 contains 15 residues. Per germline, CDR1 MNHEY and CDR2 SVGEGT. CDR3 in DNA: TGTGCCAGCAGACTCCGGGACGTAGCTCCCAATGAGCAGTTCTTC. This sequence encodes CASRLRDVAPNEQFF.